The clone carrying this T cell receptor (beta chain) was detected only a few times. Per the germline V gene, CDR1 is SEHNR and CDR2 is FQNEAQ (reference sequence). V lost 5 bases, J lost 3 bases, and 6 bases stayed unmatched. There are 15 residues in the CDR3. The data were obtained in a study of human T cells and chemical hapten exposure. The overall study: While the approximately 22-week study was under way, patients received diphenylcyclopropenone on the scalp every week.

Each CDR3 protein gets one entry after TCRdb re-called the RACE reads with MiXCR. The sample yields fewer than 350,000 distinct CDR3 sequences, almost 8% seen once. Time point noted: pre-sensitization, week 0. The treatment: therapeutic diphenylcyclopropenone sensitization with weekly scalp DPC. Patches went on only after blood had been drawn each time. Donors, patients with alopecia ranging from 18 to 70 years old and judged suitable for DPC, provided samples. This sequence joins TRBV7-9 and TRBJ1-1; 10 bases agree with TRBD1. The source was whole blood, collected in connection with sensitization to the hapten diphenylcyclopropenone (DPC). The receptor comes from a man aged 18 to 29 with alopecia areata. Some clones in this sample may be carry-over from other donors' samples. The CDR3 spells CASSDRGRDDTEAFF. DNA of the CDR3: TGTGCCAGCAGCGACAGGGGGCGCGACGACACTGAAGCTTTCTTT.